These T cell receptor beta chains were read from a single sample in a study of fetal regulatory T cell absence and autoimmunity. Measured with immunoSEQ multiplex PCR; TCRdb has only the in-frame clones, and not every one. The data contain around 45,000 clones, around 83% of them singletons. Sequencing input: cord blood. These receptors originate from a newborn boy with IPEX syndrome. Both conserved end residues are part of each CDR3. The D gene is left open where the match is weak. Rows give clone size only sometimes, using once, few, many, or a class for an expanded clone.

CDR3aa	CDR3nt	v_gene	abundance	j_gene	d_gene
CASSPYSSGRTDTQYF	TGTGCCAGCAGCCCATACTCTAGCGGCCGCACAGATACGCAGTATTTT	TRBV9	-	TRBJ2-3	TRBD2
CASSGNSGKSYEQYF	TGTGCCAGCAGCGGGAATAGCGGGAAATCCTACGAGCAGTACTTC	TRBV5-6	-	TRBJ2-7	TRBD2
CASSLQGNYNEQFF	TGTGCCAGTAGTTTGCAGGGGAATTACAATGAGCAGTTCTTC	TRBV19	-	TRBJ2-1	-
CASSLAGQGGYGYTF	TGCGCCAGCAGCTTGGCTGGACAGGGAGGCTATGGCTACACCTTC	TRBV5-1	few	TRBJ1-2	TRBD1
CASRLDRGPTSGEETQYF	TGTGCAAGTCGCTTAGATCGGGGGCCGACTAGCGGGGAAGAGACCCAGTACTTC	TRBV12-2	-	TRBJ2-5	-
CASSQKQGATEAFF	TGCGCCAGCAGCCAAAAACAGGGGGCCACTGAAGCTTTCTTT	TRBV4-1	-	TRBJ1-1	TRBD1
CASSKFQWEGTGNQPQHF	TGTGCCAGTAGCAAATTCCAATGGGAGGGGACAGGGAATCAGCCCCAGCATTTT	TRBV19	-	TRBJ1-5	TRBD1
CASSPPGTGYGYTF	TGTGCCAGCAGCCCGCCGGGGACAGGTTATGGCTACACCTTC	TRBV13	once	TRBJ1-2	TRBD1
CASSPWGGGRSYEQYF	TGTGCCAGCAGCCCTTGGGGAGGCGGGAGAAGTTACGAGCAGTACTTC	TRBV5-8	-	TRBJ2-7	TRBD2
CASSSDAGHTSYSNQPQHF	TGTGCCAGCTCATCGGACGCAGGACACACCTCTTATAGCAATCAGCCCCAGCATTTT	TRBV18	-	TRBJ1-5	-
CAWRPGANYGYTF	TGTGCCTGGAGGCCCGGGGCGAACTATGGCTACACCTTC	TRBV30	few	TRBJ1-2	-
CASSLVALRVSGELFF	TGTGCCAGCAGCTTAGTAGCACTGAGGGTCAGCGGGGAGCTGTTTTTT	TRBV7-9	-	TRBJ2-2	-
CASSADRTGETQYF	TGTGCCAGTAGTGCCGACAGGACGGGGGAGACCCAGTACTTC	TRBV19	-	TRBJ2-5	-
CASSQGGGRALNSPLHF	TGCGCCAGCAGCCAAGGGGGGGGACGGGCCCTTAATTCACCCCTCCACTTT	TRBV4-1	-	TRBJ1-6	-
CASSHPIIGIEQYF	TGTGCCAGCAGCCACCCCATAATAGGGATCGAGCAGTACTTC	TRBV14	-	TRBJ2-7	-